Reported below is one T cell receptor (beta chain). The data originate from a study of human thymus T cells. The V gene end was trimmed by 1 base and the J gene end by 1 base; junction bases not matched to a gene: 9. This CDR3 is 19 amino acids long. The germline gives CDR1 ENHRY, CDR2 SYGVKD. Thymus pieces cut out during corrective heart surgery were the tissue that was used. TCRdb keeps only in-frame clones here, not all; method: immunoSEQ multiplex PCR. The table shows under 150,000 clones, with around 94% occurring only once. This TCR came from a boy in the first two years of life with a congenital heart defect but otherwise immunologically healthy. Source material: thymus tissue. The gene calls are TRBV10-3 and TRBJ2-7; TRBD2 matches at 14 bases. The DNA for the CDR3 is TGTGCCATCAGTGAGTTTGTGACTAGCGGGGGGGCGAGGTCCTACGAGCAGTACTTC. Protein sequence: CAISEFVTSGGARSYEQYF.